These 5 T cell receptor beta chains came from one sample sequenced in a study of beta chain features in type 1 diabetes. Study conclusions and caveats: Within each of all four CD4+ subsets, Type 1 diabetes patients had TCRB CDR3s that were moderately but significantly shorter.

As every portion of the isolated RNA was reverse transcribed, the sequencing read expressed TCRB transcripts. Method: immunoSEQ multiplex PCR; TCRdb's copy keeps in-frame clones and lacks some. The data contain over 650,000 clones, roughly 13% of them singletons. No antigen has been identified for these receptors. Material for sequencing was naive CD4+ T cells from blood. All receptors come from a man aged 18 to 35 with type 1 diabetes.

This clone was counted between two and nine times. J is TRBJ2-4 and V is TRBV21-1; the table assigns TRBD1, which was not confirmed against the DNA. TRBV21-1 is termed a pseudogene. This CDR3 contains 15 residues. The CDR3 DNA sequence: TGTGCCAGCAGCGTACAGGGTGCGGCGAGCGACATTCAGTACTTC. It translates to CASSVQGAASDIQYF.

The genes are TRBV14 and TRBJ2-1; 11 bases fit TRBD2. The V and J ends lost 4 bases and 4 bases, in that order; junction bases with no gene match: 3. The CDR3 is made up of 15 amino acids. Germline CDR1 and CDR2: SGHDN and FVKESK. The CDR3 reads CASSLGTSGYNEQFF. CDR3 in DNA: TGTGCCAGCAGCCTAGGGACTAGCGGTTACAATGAGCAGTTCTTC.

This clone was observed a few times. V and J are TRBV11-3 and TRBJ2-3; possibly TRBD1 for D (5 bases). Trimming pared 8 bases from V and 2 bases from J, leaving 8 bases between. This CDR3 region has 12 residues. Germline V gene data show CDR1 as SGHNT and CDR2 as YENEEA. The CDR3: CASGADTDTQYF. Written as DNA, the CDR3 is TGTGCCAGCGGGGCGGACACAGATACGCAGTATTTT.

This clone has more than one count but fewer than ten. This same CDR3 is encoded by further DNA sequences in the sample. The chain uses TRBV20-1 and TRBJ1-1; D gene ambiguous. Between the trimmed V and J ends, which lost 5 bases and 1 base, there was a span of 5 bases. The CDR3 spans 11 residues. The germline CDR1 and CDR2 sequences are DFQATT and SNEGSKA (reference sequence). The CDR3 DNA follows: TGCAGTGCTCCAGAGAACACTGAAGCTTTCTTT. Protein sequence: CSAPENTEAFF.

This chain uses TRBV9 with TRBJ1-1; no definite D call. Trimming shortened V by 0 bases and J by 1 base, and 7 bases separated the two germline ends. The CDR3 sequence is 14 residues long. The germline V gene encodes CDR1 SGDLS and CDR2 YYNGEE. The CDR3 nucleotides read TGTGCCAGCAGCGTAGAGTCACAGAACACTGAAGCTTTCTTT. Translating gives CASSVESQNTEAFF. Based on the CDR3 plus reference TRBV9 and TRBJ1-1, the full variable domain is DSGVTQTPKHLITATGQRVTLRCSPRSGDLSVYWYQQSLDQGLQFLIQYYNGEERAKGNILERFSAQQFPDLHSELNLSSLELGDSALYFCASSVESQNTEAFFGQGTRLTVV.